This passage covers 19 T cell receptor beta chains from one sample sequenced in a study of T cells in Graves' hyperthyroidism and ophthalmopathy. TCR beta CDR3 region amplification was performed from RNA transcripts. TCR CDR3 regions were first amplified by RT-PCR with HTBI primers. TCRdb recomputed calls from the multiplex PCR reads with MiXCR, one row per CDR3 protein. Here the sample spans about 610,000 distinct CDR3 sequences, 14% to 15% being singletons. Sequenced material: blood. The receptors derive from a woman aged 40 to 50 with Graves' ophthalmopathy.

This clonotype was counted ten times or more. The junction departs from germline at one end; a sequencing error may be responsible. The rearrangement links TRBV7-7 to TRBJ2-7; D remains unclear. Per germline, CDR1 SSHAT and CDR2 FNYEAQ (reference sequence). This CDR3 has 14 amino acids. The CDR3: CASSAHQESYEQYF. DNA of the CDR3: TGTGCTAGCAGCGCACACCAGGAATCCTACGAGCAGTACTTC.

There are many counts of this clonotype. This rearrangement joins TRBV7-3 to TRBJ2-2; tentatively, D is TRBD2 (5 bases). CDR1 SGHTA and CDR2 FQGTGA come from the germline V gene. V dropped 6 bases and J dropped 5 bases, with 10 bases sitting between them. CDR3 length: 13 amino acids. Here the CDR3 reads CASSFRGTGELFF. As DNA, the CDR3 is TGTGCCAGCAGTTTTCGGGGTACCGGGGAGCTGTTTTTT.

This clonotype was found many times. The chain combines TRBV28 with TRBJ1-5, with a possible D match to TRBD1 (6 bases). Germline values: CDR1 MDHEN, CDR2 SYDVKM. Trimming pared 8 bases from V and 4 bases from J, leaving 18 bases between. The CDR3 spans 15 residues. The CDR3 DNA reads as TGTGCCAGCGTGAGCCCGGGGCAGGGGAATCAGCCCCAGCATTTT. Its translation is CASVSPGQGNQPQHF.

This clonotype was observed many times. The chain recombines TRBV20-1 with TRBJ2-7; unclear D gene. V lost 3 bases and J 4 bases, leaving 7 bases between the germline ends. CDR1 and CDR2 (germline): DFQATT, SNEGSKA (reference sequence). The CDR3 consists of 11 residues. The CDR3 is CSARVQYEQYF. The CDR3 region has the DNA TGCAGTGCTAGGGTCCAGTACGAGCAGTACTTC.

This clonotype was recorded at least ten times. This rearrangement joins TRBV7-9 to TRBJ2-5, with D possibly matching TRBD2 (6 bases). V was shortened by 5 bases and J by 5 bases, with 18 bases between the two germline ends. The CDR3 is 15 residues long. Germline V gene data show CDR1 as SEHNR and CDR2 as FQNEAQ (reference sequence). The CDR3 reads CASSLLPGEDETQYF. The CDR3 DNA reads TGTGCCAGCAGCCTTTTACCGGGAGAGGATGAGACCCAGTACTTC. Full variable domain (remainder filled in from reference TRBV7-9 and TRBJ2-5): DTGVSQNPRHKITKRGQNVTFRCDPISEHNRLYWYRQTLGQGPEFLTYFQNEAQLEKSRLLSDRFSAERPKGSFSTLEIQRTEQGDSAMYLCASSLLPGEDETQYFGPGTRLLVL.

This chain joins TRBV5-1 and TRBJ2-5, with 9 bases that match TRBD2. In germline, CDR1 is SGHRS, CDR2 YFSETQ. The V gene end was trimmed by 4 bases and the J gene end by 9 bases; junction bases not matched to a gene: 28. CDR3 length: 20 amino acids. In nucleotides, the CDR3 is TGCGCCAGCAGCCCCCGGGACGGTAAAGGAGCGGGAGGTTCCCGAGTCGCCCAGTACTTC. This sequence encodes CASSPRDGKGAGGSRVAQYF.

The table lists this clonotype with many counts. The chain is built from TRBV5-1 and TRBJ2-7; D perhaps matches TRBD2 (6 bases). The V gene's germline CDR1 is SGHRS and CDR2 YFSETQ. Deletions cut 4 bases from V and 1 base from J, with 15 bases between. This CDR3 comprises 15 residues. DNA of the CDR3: TGCGCCAGCAGCGAGGAGTGGACTACATCCTACGAGCAGTACTTC. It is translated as CASSEEWTTSYEQYF.

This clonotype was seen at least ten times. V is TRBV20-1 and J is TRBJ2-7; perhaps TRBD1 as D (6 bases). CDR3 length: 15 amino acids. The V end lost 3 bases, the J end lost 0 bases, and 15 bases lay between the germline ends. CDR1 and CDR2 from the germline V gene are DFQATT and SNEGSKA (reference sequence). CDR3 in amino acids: CSARSGQQPSYEQYF. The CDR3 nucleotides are TGCAGTGCTAGGTCAGGACAGCAGCCCTCCTACGAGCAGTACTTC.

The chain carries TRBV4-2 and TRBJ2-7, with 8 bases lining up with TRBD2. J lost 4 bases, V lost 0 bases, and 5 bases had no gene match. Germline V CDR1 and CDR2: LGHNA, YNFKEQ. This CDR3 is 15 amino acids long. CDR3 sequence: CASSQERAGEYEQYF. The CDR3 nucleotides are TGTGCCAGCAGCCAAGAGAGAGCGGGAGAGTACGAGCAGTACTTC.

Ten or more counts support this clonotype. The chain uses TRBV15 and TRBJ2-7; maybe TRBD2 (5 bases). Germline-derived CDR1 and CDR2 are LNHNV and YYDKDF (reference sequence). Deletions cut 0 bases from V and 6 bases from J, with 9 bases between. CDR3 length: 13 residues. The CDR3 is CATSRDEGSEQYF. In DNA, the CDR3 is TGTGCCACCAGCAGAGATGAGGGTAGCGAGCAGTACTTC.

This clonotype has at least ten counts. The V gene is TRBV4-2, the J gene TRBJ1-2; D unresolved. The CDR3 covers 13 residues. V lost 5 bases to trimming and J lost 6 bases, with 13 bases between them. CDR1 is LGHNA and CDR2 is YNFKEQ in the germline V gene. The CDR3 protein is CASSDGPQHGYTF. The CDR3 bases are TGTGCCAGCAGCGACGGGCCCCAACATGGCTACACCTTC.

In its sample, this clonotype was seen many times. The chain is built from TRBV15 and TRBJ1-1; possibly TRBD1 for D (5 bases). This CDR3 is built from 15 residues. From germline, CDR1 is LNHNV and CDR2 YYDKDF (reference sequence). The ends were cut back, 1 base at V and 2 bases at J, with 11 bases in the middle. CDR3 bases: TGTGCCACCAGCAGAGGATGGGGCGGTAACACTGAAGCTTTCTTT. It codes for CATSRGWGGNTEAFF.

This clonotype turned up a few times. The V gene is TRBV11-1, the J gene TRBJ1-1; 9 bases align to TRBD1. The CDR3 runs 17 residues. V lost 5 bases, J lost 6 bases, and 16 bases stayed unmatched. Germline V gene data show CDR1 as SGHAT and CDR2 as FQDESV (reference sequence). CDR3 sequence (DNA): TGTGCCAGCAGCCCTACCCAGGACAGGGGAGTTGGCGCTGAAGCTTTCTTT. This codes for CASSPTQDRGVGAEAFF.

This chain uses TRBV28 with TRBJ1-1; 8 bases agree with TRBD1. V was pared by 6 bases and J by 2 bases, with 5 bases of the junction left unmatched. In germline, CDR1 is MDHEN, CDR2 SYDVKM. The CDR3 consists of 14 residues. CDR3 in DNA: TGTGCCAGCAGGCTACAGGGGGTAAACACTGAAGCTTTCTTT. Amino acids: CASRLQGVNTEAFF.

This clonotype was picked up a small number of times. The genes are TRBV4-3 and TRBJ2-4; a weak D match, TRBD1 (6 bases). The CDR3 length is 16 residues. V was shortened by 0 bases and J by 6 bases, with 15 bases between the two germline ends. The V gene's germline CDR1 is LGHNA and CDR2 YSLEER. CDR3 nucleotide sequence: TGCGCCAGCAGCCAAGATAGGGGACATACATCAAACATTCAGTACTTC. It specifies CASSQDRGHTSNIQYF.

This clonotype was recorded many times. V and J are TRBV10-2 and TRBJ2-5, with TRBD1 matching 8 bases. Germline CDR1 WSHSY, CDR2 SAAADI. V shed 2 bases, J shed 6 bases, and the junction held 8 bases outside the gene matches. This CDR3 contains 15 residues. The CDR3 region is CASSEAVQGGKTQYF. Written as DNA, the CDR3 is TGCGCCAGCAGTGAGGCCGTACAGGGGGGTAAGACCCAGTACTTC.

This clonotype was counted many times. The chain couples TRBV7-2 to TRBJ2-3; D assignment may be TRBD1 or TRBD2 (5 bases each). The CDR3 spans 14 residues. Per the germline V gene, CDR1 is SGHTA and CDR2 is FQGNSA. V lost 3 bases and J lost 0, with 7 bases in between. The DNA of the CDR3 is TGTGCCAGCAGCTTTGAGGGGAGCACAGATACGCAGTATTTT. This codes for CASSFEGSTDTQYF.

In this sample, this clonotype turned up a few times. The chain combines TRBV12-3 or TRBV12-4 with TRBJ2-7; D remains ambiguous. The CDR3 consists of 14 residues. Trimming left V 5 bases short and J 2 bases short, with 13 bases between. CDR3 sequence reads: CASSPKGGTYEQYF. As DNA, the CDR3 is TGTGCCAGCAGTCCCAAAGGTGGAACCTACGAGCAGTACTTC.

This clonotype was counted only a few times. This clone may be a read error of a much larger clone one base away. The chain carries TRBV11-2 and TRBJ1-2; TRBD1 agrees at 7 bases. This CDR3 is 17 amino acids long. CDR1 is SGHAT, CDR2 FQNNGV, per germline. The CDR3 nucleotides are TGTGCCAGCAGCCTATACATGGGAGGGGGCTCTAACTATGGCTACGCCTTC. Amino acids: CASSLYMGGGSNYGYAF.